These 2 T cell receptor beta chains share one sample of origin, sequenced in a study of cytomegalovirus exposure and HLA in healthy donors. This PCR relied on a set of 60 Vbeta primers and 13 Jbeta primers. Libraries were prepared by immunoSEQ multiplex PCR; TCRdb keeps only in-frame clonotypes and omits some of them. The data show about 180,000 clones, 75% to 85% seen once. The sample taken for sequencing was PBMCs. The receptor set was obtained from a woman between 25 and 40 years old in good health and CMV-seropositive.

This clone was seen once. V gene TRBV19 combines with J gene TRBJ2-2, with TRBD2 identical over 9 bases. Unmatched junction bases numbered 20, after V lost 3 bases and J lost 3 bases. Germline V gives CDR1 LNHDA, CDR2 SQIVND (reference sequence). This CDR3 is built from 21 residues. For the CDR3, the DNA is TGTGCCAGTAGTATCCTCGGGGTAGCGGGGGCCCTCTCAGCTTACACCGGGGAGCTGTTTTTT. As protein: CASSILGVAGALSAYTGELFF.

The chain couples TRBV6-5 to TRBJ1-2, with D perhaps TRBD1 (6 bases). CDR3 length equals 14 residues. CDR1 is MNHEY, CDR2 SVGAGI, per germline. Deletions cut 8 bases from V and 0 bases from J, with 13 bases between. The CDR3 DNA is TGTGCCAGCGCAGACAGGCCTGCTAACTATGGCTACACCTTC. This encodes CASADRPANYGYTF.